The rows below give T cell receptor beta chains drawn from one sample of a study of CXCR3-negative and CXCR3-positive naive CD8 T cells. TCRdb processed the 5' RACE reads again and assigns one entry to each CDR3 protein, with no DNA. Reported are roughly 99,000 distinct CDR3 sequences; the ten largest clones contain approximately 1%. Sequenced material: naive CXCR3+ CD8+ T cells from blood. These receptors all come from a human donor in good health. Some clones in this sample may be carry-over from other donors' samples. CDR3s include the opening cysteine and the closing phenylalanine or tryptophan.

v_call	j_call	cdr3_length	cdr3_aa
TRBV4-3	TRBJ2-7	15	CASSHGTRSVYEQYF
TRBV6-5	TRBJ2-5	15	CATAPDRGWLETQYF
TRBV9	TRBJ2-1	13	CASRAHDYNEQFF
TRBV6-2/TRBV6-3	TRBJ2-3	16	CASRDPGLSLIDTQYF
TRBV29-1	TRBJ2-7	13	CSVVGRGNYEQYF
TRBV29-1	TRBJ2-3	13	CSVEGPGKPWQYF
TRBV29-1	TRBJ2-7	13	CSVPGRSSYEQYF
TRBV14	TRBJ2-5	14	CASSQDTYQETQYF
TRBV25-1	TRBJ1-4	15	CASSVPGGLNEKLFF
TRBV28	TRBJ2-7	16	CASSWGGSLPTYEQYF
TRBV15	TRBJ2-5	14	CATSGLGQGETQYF
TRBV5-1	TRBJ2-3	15	CASSLTGGLSDTQYF